Each of the 8 T cell receptor beta chains below was sequenced from the same sample in a study of shared clonotypes between healthy human individuals. Clones were sequenced by immunoSEQ multiplex PCR, and TCRdb holds only the in-frame ones, with some missing. The repertoire consists of over 1.5 million clones, with approximately 98% occurring once and the leading ten covering about 0.45%. The sequenced material came from naive CD4+ T cells sorted from blood. Indicated subset: CD45RA+ positively selected. These receptors were obtained from a man in his thirties or forties in good health.

V and J are TRBV6-5 and TRBJ1-1, with D unclear. The CDR3 runs 14 residues. The V gene's germline CDR1 is MNHEY and CDR2 SVGAGI. Deletions cut 5 bases from V and 8 bases from J, with 18 bases between. The CDR3 spells CASSPTLGRREAFF. CDR3 nucleotides: TGTGCCAGCAGTCCCACTCTAGGCAGGCGCGAAGCTTTCTTT.

V usage is TRBV28 and J usage is TRBJ2-1; tentatively, D is TRBD2 (6 bases). V was shortened by 4 bases and J by 8 bases, with 21 bases between the two germline ends. The CDR3 extends over 16 amino acids. The germline V gene has CDR1 MDHEN and CDR2 SYDVKM. In nucleotides, the CDR3 is TGTGCCAGCAGTTCGATCGGGAGTCTAAACGGGGATGAGCAGTTCTTC. Protein sequence: CASSSIGSLNGDEQFF.

The J gene is TRBJ2-7, the V gene TRBV29-1; D may match TRBD1 or TRBD2 (5 bases each). V lost 4 bases and J lost 5, with 9 bases in between. The CDR3 is 11 residues long. Per germline, CDR1 SQVTM and CDR2 ANQGSEA. This chain's CDR3 is CSVGSGHEQYF. CDR3 DNA sequence: TGCAGCGTTGGGTCGGGGCACGAGCAGTACTTC.

The rearrangement joins TRBV5-1 to TRBJ2-7; TRBD1 is a possible D gene (6 bases). The V gene's germline CDR1 is SGHRS and CDR2 YFSETQ. The germline V and J ends were trimmed by 5 bases and 0 bases, with 12 bases remaining between them. The CDR3 runs 14 residues. CDR3 coding DNA: TGCGCCAGCAGAAGGACAGAAGTCTCCTACGAGCAGTACTTC. This gives the protein CASRRTEVSYEQYF.

This chain uses TRBV10-3 with TRBJ2-2, with D tentatively TRBD1 (7 bases). This CDR3 spans 12 amino acids. From germline, CDR1 is ENHRY and CDR2 SYGVKD. The CDR3 region has the DNA TGTGCTTCCAGGGGGGTAACCGGGGAGCTGTTTTTT. Translating gives CASRGVTGELFF.

V is TRBV11-2 and J is TRBJ2-1; 11 bases agree with TRBD1. With 5 bases clipped from V and 3 bases from J, the junction kept 3 bases outside the gene matches. The CDR3 loop spans 15 amino acids. CDR1 is SGHAT, CDR2 FQNNGV, per germline. As DNA, the CDR3 is TGTGCCAGCAGCACTGGGACAGGGGGCTACAATGAGCAGTTCTTC. Amino acid sequence: CASSTGTGGYNEQFF.

The rearrangement joins TRBV7-8 to TRBJ1-4; D uncertain. The germline V and J ends were trimmed by 1 base and 7 bases, with 19 bases remaining between them. This CDR3 has 17 amino acids. CDR1 and CDR2 (germline): SGHVS, FQNEAQ. The CDR3 coding sequence is TGTGCCAGCAGCTTAGTACCGACAAGCCGGAGGCCTGAAAAACTGTTTTTT. Its translation is CASSLVPTSRRPEKLFF. The full variable domain, completed using reference TRBV7-8 and TRBJ1-4, is GAGVSQSPRYKVAKRGQDVALRCDPISGHVSLFWYQQALGQGPEFLTYFQNEAQLDKSGLPSDRFFAERPEGSVSTLKIQRTQQEDSAVYLCASSLVPTSRRPEKLFFGSGTQLSVL.

V and J are TRBV10-2 and TRBJ2-7, with TRBD2 identical over 7 bases. CDR1 is WSHSY, CDR2 SAAADI, per germline. The CDR3 covers 11 residues. J lost 5 bases, V lost 10 bases, and 5 bases had no gene match. CDR3 sequence (DNA): TGCGCCATCGGGGAGGGAAACGAGCAGTACTTC. Translation gives CAIGEGNEQYF.